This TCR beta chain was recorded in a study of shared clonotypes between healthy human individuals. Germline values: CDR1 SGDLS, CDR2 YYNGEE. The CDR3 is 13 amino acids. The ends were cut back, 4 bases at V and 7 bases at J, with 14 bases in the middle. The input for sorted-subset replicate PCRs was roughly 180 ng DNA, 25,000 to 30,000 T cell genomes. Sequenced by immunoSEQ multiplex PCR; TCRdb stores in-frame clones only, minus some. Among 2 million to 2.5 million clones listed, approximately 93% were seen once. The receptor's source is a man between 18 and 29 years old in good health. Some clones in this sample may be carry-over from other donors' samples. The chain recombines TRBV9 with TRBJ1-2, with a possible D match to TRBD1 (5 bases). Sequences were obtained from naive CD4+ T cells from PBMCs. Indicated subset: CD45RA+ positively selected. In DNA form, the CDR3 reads TGTGCCAGCAGCCGGGGGGACGATAGTGGCTACACCTTC. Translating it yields CASSRGDDSGYTF.